This T cell receptor (beta chain) was sequenced during a study of cytomegalovirus exposure and HLA in healthy donors (dated by TCRdb to about 2017). At the level of the whole study: An earlier analysis of several hundred of the donors reported roughly 300 Gb of sequence data and roughly 120 million unique TCR beta sequences obtained from about 179 million T cells. Around 330 gigabases of sequencing data and approximately 92 million unique TCR sequences made up an early release that covered some 640 HLA-typed donors. The genetic ancestry cluster associated with self-reported Caucasian donors included 70% to 85% of the roughly 410 genotyped donors. The study was designed to test whether signatures of past pathogen exposure could be identified by cataloging public T cell receptors. The study profiled the T cell repertoires of hundreds of subjects by immunosequencing and related them to cytomegalovirus serostatus. Besides the first cohort of more than 650 subjects, a separate validation cohort made up of roughly 120 different subjects was used. The study combined high-throughput TCR immunosequencing, statistical association of individual TCRs with disease status, and machine learning to predict cytomegalovirus infection status. In a later analysis, previously published TCR beta repertoires from about 640 donors were re-analyzed and high-resolution HLA genotyping was added so that TCR occurrence patterns could be studied. Rather than drawing on any new phenotypic data, the later analysis identified candidate immune exposures from TCR beta sequences and the way those sequences occurred across donors. An earlier analysis of 587 of the donors applied high-throughput TCR beta sequencing to assess whether each TCR beta V gene segment acted as functional or pseudogenic. Alongside the repertoire data, information on donor age, sex, ethnicity and CMV serostatus was compiled. In a later genetic analysis, genome-wide SNP genotypes for about three fifths of the roughly 670 donors were used, and that subset was treated as a discovery cohort. Every discovery cohort repertoire had been produced on one sequencing platform. HLA typing covered class I and class II loci at four-digit resolution. The number of donors typed differed by locus, with 629-630 for A, B, C, DRB1 and DQB1, around 520 for DQA1, over 600 for DPA1, and under 490 for DPB1. Because of strong linkage in the cohort, five DR-DQ haplotypes were treated as single units for association and clustering. Among almost 400 genotyped donors of the cohort, an average of approximately 240,000 unique TCR beta nucleotide sequences were sequenced per donor, roughly 20% of them non-productive. Results the study describes overall, beyond this receptor: A further reported finding was that TCR beta sequences accurately predicted the HLA-A and HLA-B alleles for most subjects in the first cohort. In both the original and validation cohorts, the classifier was reported to diagnose cytomegalovirus status with high specificity and sensitivity. A total of 150 to 200 TCR beta chains were listed by the study as associated with cytomegalovirus. When HLA alleles, especially DR and DQ, strongly co-occurred, TCR associations were difficult to assign to individual alleles. Some IMGT-functional V segments, including TRBV6-2 and TRBV6-3, could not be told apart with the 87-base-pair reads, so those segments were excluded. At a false discovery rate of 0.05, a later analysis linked 16,951 TCR beta sequences to specific HLA alleles. Linkage disequilibrium might explain the correlated functional status among segregating V segments, but an unknown experimental factor could not be excluded. Across donors, most TCR sequences were observed very rarely, whereas some public TCRs were present in many individuals. Because HLA typing was unavailable for some donors at each locus, only the typed subset was used in association tests. The authors suggested that the approach could potentially be generalized to other disease states and immunological phenotypes. Immune exposure information for the cohort was limited to CMV serostatus. V-gene and J-gene trimming of TCR beta chains was associated with a missense DCLRE1C variant in a later genetic analysis, and the association was replicated in an independent cohort. A later analysis found that HLA-associated TCR beta chains were more clonally expanded and had lower generation probabilities than equally common non-associated chains. Presence/absence analyses assumed roughly uniform sequencing depth across donors, an assumption that may not hold. A cluster of highly shared sequence variants was judged likely to be a technical artifact of the sequencing pipeline. The cohort was sequenced for TCR beta chains only, and without alpha or paired-chain data the features that could be detected were limited. Several of the top co-occurrence clusters appeared to be linked to parvovirus B19, influenza, CMV and Epstein-Barr virus, according to a later analysis. An earlier analysis of approximately 590 of the donors showed that most TCR beta V segments appeared in productive rearrangements either about 87% or about 30% of the time, which broadly matched IMGT annotations. A later analysis found that most CMV-associated TCR beta chains appeared HLA-restricted, with HLA associations seemingly driven largely by CMV exposure. Because counts were too low, roughly 17 rarely observed V segments, including chromosome 9 orphons, were left out of the earlier analysis of a few hundred of the donors. In vitro tests confirmed that a few of the cytomegalovirus-associated TCR beta chains recognize cytomegalovirus antigens. In a later analysis, TCR association rates were found to vary across HLA loci, with the most associated TCRs seen for DRB1 alleles and the fewest for HLA-C alleles. A later genetic analysis reported fewer N-insertions in productive TCRs among donors in an Asian-associated ancestry cluster than the 666-donor mean.

The protocol used for the library was the immunoSEQ multiplex PCR assay. For the multiplex PCR, a mixture combining 60 forward primers for TCR Vbeta segments and 13 reverse primers for TCR Jbeta segments was used. The CDR3 region of rearranged TCR beta genes was amplified from genomic DNA by a multiplex PCR assay. On the Illumina HiSeq System, the amplified TCR beta libraries were sequenced as 87-base-pair reads. In the source study's methods: A later analysis counted some 74 million unique TCR beta chains across the 550 to 750 repertoires, and around 9.9 million of these chains were shared by at least two donors. A nearest-neighbor algorithm error-corrected the raw reads and collapsed the reads into unique sequences, merging closely related sequences to remove PCR and sequencing errors. To assign V, D and J gene segments, CDR3 sequences were aligned to IMGT reference sequences. For a sequence to be retained, a match of at least six nucleotides was required to both a V gene segment and a J gene segment. A rearrangement was called productive if the CDR3 had no stop codons and remained in frame with V and J, and every other rearrangement was called non-productive. Following IMGT convention, CDR3 was defined as the stretch from the second conserved V-encoded cysteine to the conserved J-encoded phenylalanine. The earlier analysis of 450 to 750 of the donors excluded any sequence lacking an unambiguous match to a single V gene segment. In an earlier analysis of 587 of the donors, V segments were called functional above 56.7% productive rearrangements and were called segregating when the between-donor standard deviation exceeded 5%. To diagnose cytomegalovirus status from the catalog of TCR beta chain sequences, a statistical classification framework was built. In a later analysis, V and J genes were assigned by comparing TCR nucleotide sequences against IMGT/GENE-DB human TR gene sequences. A later analysis assigned CDR3 sequences and most-parsimonious VDJ recombination scenarios with the TCRdist pipeline. In a later analysis, each TCR beta chain was defined by its CDR3 amino acid sequence together with its V-gene family, and reads lacking a unique V-gene family were excluded. A later analysis removed several hundred highly shared, low-generation-probability nucleotide sequences to deal with suspected cross-contamination and a sequencing artifact. In a later analysis, a clonal expansion index was calculated for each public chain from normalized within-repertoire ranks of inferred template counts. In a later analysis, generation probabilities were computed with a VDJ recombination model fitted to out-of-frame rearrangements, and the resulting probabilities were checked against IGoR. A later analysis scored TCR-TCR, TCR-HLA and TCR-CMV co-occurrence with hypergeometric tests, applying a repertoire-size bias correction to TCR pairs. A later analysis estimated false discovery rates by permuting HLA or CMV assignments 20 times. A later analysis grouped co-occurring TCRs with DBSCAN, adding TCRdist sequence similarity when clustering within HLA-allele-positive subsets. Repertoires with fewer than 30,000 or more than 120,000 public chains, plus five repertoires with anomalous nucleotide sharing, were excluded from co-occurrence clustering. TCRdb stores this immuneACCESS table with in-frame sequences only. Part of the clones is absent; in the studies checked, under half of the shortfall reflects unresolved V genes, and no reason is known for the rest. The DNA was the basis for D and trimming; V, J and clone size are from that table. For this sample there are approximately 200,000 clones; about four fifths appear just once. About 6% of the sample comes from the top ten.

The CDR3 spans 15 residues, from the cysteine through the phenylalanine. Only the CDR3 portion is preserved as DNA: 45 bases, with reading frame beginning at the first base. V has 1 base trimmed and J has 5 bases trimmed; junction bases matching no gene number 3. For CDR1 and CDR2, the germline V gene lists SGHAT and FQNNGV. About this clone itself: Its antigen remains unidentified. Base quality data are lacking; no much larger clone is found one base away.

The cohort was made up of roughly 670 healthy bone marrow donors. Cohort members were all nominally healthy when sampled, although unrecorded immune exposures were likely present. The donor was CMV seropositive and belonged to the group of 250 to 300 seropositive cohort members. A peripheral blood sample was collected from each donor, and TCR beta sequencing was performed on peripheral blood mononuclear cells. Genomic DNA was extracted from the blood cell samples with the Qiagen DNeasy Blood Extraction Kit. The chain was built from TRBV11-2 and TRBJ2-5; a stretch of 11 junction bases matches TRBD2. Source material: PBMCs. This clonotype originated in a woman younger than 45 in good health and CMV-seropositive. CDR3 protein: CASSLVAGGRETQYF. The DNA reads TGTGCCAGCAGCTTAGTAGCGGGGGGGCGGGAGACCCAGTACTTC.